Below, one T cell receptor beta chain is given with its context. What it binds is unknown. This sample was taken from a study of blood T cells in healthy people across ages. Points from the study as a whole: Total diversity from one million sequenced T cells was likely underestimated. Significant beta diversity loss was already apparent by age roughly 43, declining roughly linearly.

A second about 6 to 12 cycle PCR used barcoded and J-beta primers. Using its own MiXCR run on the 5' RACE reads, TCRdb lists one record per CDR3 protein. The table records roughly 1.7 million distinct CDR3 sequences, roughly 32% of them present only once. The sample was blood. This sequence originates from a woman aged 25 to 39 in good health.

The CDR3 sequence is CAWSGGDLGETQYF. CDR3 nucleotide sequence: TGTGCCTGGAGTGGGGGGGACCTAGGAGAGACCCAGTACTTC. The chain couples TRBV30 to TRBJ2-5; possibly TRBD2 for D (6 bases). CDR1 is GTSNPN and CDR2 is SVGIG in the germline V gene (reference sequence). There are 14 residues in the CDR3. Deletions cut 1 base from V and 4 bases from J, with 13 bases between.